Listed below are T cell receptor beta chains from one sample, sequenced in a study of cytomegalovirus exposure and HLA in healthy donors. Some clones are missing from TCRdb's copy, which holds only in-frame ones; the method was immunoSEQ multiplex PCR. The data show about 93,000 clones, with around 80% seen just once and around 0.63% held by the top ten. The source material was PBMCs. All receptors derive from a man aged 30-40 years in good health and CMV-seronegative. Both conserved end residues are part of each CDR3. Fields, in order: D gene, V gene, J gene, CDR3 protein. The D gene is left open where the match is weak.

D: -
V: TRBV5-1
J: TRBJ2-2
CDR3: CASRSGNTGELFF

D: TRBD1
V: TRBV4-2
J: TRBJ1-2
CDR3: CASSQGTGVGKGDYGYTF

D: TRBD2
V: TRBV12-5
J: TRBJ2-1
CDR3: CASGLVLAGMGNEQFF

D: -
V: TRBV5-4
J: TRBJ2-3
CDR3: CASSNPGGRSTDTQYF

D: -
V: TRBV7-2
J: TRBJ1-3
CDR3: CASRMELSGNTIYF

D: -
V: TRBV5-6
J: TRBJ2-3
CDR3: CASSSNGLLSWQYF

D: TRBD2
V: TRBV13
J: TRBJ2-3
CDR3: CASSGGLAGGDTQYF

D: TRBD2
V: TRBV9
J: TRBJ2-3
CDR3: CASSVGLAGSGDTQYF

D: -
V: TRBV10-3
J: TRBJ2-3
CDR3: CAIRAWVGGQDTQYF

D: -
V: TRBV18
J: TRBJ2-7
CDR3: CASSLHSIWGPRNSYEQYF

D: -
V: TRBV9
J: TRBJ2-6
CDR3: CASSVDGLGGRGANVLTF

D: TRBD2
V: TRBV19
J: TRBJ2-5
CDR3: CASSNTIAGGQETQYF

D: TRBD2
V: TRBV11-2
J: TRBJ2-1
CDR3: CASSLMASGRSSNEQFF

D: TRBD2
V: TRBV7-6
J: TRBJ2-7
CDR3: CASSLTSGVYEQYF

D: -
V: TRBV5-4
J: TRBJ1-1
CDR3: CASSTGTLNTEAFF

D: TRBD1
V: TRBV15
J: TRBJ1-4
CDR3: CATSRWEGQGNEKLFF

D: TRBD1
V: TRBV6-5
J: TRBJ1-5
CDR3: CASSYSGQGNQPQHF

D: TRBD1
V: TRBV2
J: TRBJ1-5
CDR3: CASSTGGSYQPQHF

D: -
V: TRBV6-1
J: TRBJ1-1
CDR3: CASRRTTDTEAFF

D: TRBD2
V: TRBV14
J: TRBJ2-1
CDR3: CASSQDGLAGGFYNEQFF

D: TRBD1
V: TRBV7-3
J: TRBJ1-1
CDR3: CASSQTGMNTEAFF

D: -
V: TRBV7-2
J: TRBJ1-2
CDR3: CASSPRERGANYGYTF

D: -
V: TRBV7-9
J: TRBJ1-1
CDR3: CASSLTGEGSEAFF

D: -
V: TRBV15
J: TRBJ1-2
CDR3: CATSRVVDYGYTF